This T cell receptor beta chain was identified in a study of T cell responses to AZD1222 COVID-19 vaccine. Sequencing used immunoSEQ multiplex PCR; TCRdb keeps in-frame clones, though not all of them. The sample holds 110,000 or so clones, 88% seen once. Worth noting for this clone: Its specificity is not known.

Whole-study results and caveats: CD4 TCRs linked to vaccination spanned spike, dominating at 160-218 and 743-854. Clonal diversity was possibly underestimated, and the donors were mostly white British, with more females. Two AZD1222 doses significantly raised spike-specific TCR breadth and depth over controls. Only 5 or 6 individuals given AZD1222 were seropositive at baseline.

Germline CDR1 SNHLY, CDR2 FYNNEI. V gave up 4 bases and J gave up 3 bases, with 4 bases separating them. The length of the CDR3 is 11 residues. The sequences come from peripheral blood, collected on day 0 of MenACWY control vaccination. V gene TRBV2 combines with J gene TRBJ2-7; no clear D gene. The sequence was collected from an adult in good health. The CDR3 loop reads CASSVFYEQYF. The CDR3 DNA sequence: TGTGCCAGCAGTGTTTTCTACGAGCAGTACTTC.